The sequence of this T cell receptor (beta chain) was determined in a study of blood T cells in healthy people across ages. This clonotype has just a few counts. Its antigen is not identified. Each donor was a healthy Caucasian individual from Russia, aged about 6 to 100. The authors extracted at least 6 micrograms of total RNA per sample. Findings and caveats of the study: Because donor CMV status was unknown, expanded clonotype changes were possibly confounded. TCR beta diversity was tightly associated with the proportion of naive T cells.

The second PCR ran roughly 6 to 11 cycles with a sample-barcoded 5' primer and J-beta primers. TCRdb passed the 5' RACE reads through MiXCR, listing each CDR3 protein once. The sample consists of around 1,900,000 distinct CDR3 sequences, approximately 39% of them appearing once. The CDR3 is 15 residues long. CDR1 and CDR2 (germline): SGHRS, YFSETQ. The ends were cut back, 2 bases at V and 0 bases at J, with 11 bases in the middle. The rearrangement links TRBV5-1 to TRBJ2-5; D assignment may be TRBD1 or TRBD2 (5 bases each). The TCR comes from a human donor in good health. The sequencing sample was made of blood. CDR3 bases: TGCGCCAGCAGCTTAGTCAGAGGGGACCAAGAGACCCAGTACTTC. This sequence encodes CASSLVRGDQETQYF.